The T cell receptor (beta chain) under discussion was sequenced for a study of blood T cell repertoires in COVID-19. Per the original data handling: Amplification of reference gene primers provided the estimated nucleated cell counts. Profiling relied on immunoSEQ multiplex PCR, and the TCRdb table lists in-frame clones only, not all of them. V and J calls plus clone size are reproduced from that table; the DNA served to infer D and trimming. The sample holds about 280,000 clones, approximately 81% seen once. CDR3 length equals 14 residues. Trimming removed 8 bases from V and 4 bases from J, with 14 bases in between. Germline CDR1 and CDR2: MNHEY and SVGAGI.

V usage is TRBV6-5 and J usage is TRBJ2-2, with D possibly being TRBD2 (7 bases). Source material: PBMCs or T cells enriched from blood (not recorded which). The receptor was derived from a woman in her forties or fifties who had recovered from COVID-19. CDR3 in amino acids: CASVRGGLTGELFF. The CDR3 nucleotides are TGTGCCAGCGTAAGGGGGGGACTCACCGGGGAGCTGTTTTTT.